Following are 29 T cell receptor beta chains from one sample sequenced in a study of blood T cell repertoires in COVID-19. Produced via immunoSEQ multiplex PCR; TCRdb's table is partial and in-frame only. The table has over 35,000 clones, about 91% seen once. The specimen was peripheral blood. These receptors were collected from a woman in her thirties in a cohort sampled during active COVID-19.

The rearrangement links TRBV19 to TRBJ1-5; D may be TRBD1 (5 bases). This CDR3 has 13 residues. V was clipped by 3 bases and J by 4 bases, with 7 bases between them. Germline V gene data show CDR1 as LNHDA and CDR2 as SQIVND (reference sequence). CDR3 bases: TGTGCCAGTAGTATTGGGGCAAATCAGCCCCAGCATTTT. Its protein product is CASSIGANQPQHF.

This chain uses TRBV9 with TRBJ1-3; 10 positions agree with TRBD1. CDR1 SGDLS and CDR2 YYNGEE come from the germline V gene. CDR3 length: 16 residues. Trimming cost V 3 bases and J 4 bases; bases outside gene matches: 7. CDR3 in amino acids: CASSEGDRGSGNTIYF. The CDR3 bases are TGTGCCAGCAGCGAGGGGGACAGGGGTTCCGGAAACACCATATATTTT.

The V call is TRBV4-3, the J call TRBJ1-1; D is ambiguous. V was trimmed by 4 bases and J by 2 bases, leaving 8 bases between them. The CDR3 sequence is 13 residues long. Looked up from germline, CDR1 is LGHNA and CDR2 is YSLEER. The CDR3 sequence is CASSPSGNTEAFF. The DNA for the CDR3 is TGCGCCAGCAGCCCGAGCGGTAACACTGAAGCTTTCTTT.

This chain links TRBV5-1 with TRBJ2-2, with 8 bases identical to TRBD2. This CDR3 contains 18 residues. Germline loops: CDR1 SGHRS, CDR2 YFSETQ. V lost 4 bases and J lost 4; bases outside the gene matches: 15. Written as DNA, the CDR3 is TGCGCCAGCAGCCCCTTTGCGGGAGGAACCCCGGGCACCGGGGAGCTGTTTTTT. It encodes CASSPFAGGTPGTGELFF.

The chain couples TRBV4-2 to TRBJ1-2; the match to TRBD1 covers 7 bases. CDR1 and CDR2 from the germline V gene are LGHNA and YNFKEQ. The CDR3 consists of 13 residues. V trimming: 4 bases; J trimming: 5 bases; junction bases outside the gene matches: 4. The CDR3 region has the DNA TGTGCCAGCAGCCGAACAGGGGATTATGGCTACACCTTC. Encoded protein: CASSRTGDYGYTF.

The chain recombines TRBV29-1 with TRBJ1-1, with D possibly matching TRBD1 (5 bases). V lost 4 bases and J lost 1, with 10 bases in between. The CDR3 spans 13 residues. The germline gives CDR1 SQVTM, CDR2 ANQGSEA. The CDR3 DNA sequence: TGCAGCGTTGCCTATACAGGGAACACTGAAGCTTTCTTT. It codes for CSVAYTGNTEAFF.

V usage is TRBV19 and J usage is TRBJ2-7; a weak D match, TRBD2 (5 bases). Trimming shortened V by 5 bases and J by 3 bases, and 14 bases separated the two germline ends. Germline V CDR1 and CDR2: LNHDA, SQIVND (reference sequence). This CDR3 is 14 amino acids long. Written as DNA, the CDR3 is TGTGCCAGTAGTCCCGGGGTGTTAAACTACGAGCAGTACTTC. Translated: CASSPGVLNYEQYF.

The V and J genes are TRBV3-1 (or the pseudogene TRBV3-2) and TRBJ2-5, with D perhaps TRBD2 (5 bases). Trimming left V 1 base short and J 9 bases short, with 12 bases between. CDR1 is LGHDT, CDR2 YNNKEL, per germline (reference sequence). This CDR3 contains 13 residues. CDR3 loop: CASSQVAGRAQYF. CDR3 coding DNA: TGTGCCAGCAGCCAAGTAGCCGGGCGGGCCCAGTACTTC.

This chain uses TRBV24-1 with TRBJ1-2; 7 bases fit TRBD1. The length of the CDR3 is 16 residues. Germline-derived CDR1 and CDR2 are KGHDR and SFDVKD. V dropped 0 bases and J dropped 4; count of bases not matched to a gene: 7. The CDR3 is CATSDLRQGGRYGYTF. CDR3 sequence (DNA): TGTGCCACCAGTGATTTGCGACAGGGAGGACGCTATGGCTACACCTTC.

This rearrangement joins TRBV5-1 to TRBJ1-4; TRBD1 matches 10 bases. The CDR3 has 15 residues. Germline trimming cut 3 bases from V and 8 bases from J; bases unmatched to any gene: 7. Per the germline V gene, CDR1 is SGHRS and CDR2 is YFSETQ. Written as DNA, the CDR3 is TGCGCCAGCAGCTCGACAGGGGGCAGAAGAGAAAAACTGTTTTTT. Its protein product is CASSSTGGRREKLFF.

The chain links TRBV9 to TRBJ1-3; 7 bases map to TRBD1. The V gene's germline CDR1 is SGDLS and CDR2 YYNGEE. The CDR3 consists of 16 residues. V lost 4 bases to trimming and J lost 0 bases; unmatched junction nucleotides: 7. CDR3 residues: CASSLTGKVSGNTIYF. The DNA of the CDR3 is TGTGCCAGCAGCTTGACAGGGAAGGTCTCTGGAAACACCATATATTTT.

This clone was seen more than once but under ten times. The chain is built from TRBV11-2 and TRBJ1-6; 8 positions agree with TRBD1. The CDR3 contains 16 residues. CDR1 is SGHAT and CDR2 is FQNNGV in the germline V gene. The V segment lost 3 bases and the J segment 4 bases; nucleotides outside the gene matches: 5. The CDR3 loop is CASSLGDRTYNSPLHF. CDR3 nucleotide sequence: TGTGCCAGCAGCTTGGGGGACAGGACTTATAATTCACCCCTCCACTTT.

V usage is TRBV9 and J usage is TRBJ1-4; 9 nucleotides agree with TRBD1. The CDR3 extends over 15 amino acids. The germline gives CDR1 SGDLS, CDR2 YYNGEE. The V gene end was trimmed by 4 bases and the J gene end by 8 bases; junction bases not matched to a gene: 9. The CDR3 sequence: CASSPYRGRSEKLFF. The CDR3 region has the DNA TGTGCCAGCAGCCCTTACAGGGGGCGCTCCGAAAAACTGTTTTTT. The variable domain in full, completed from reference TRBV9 and TRBJ1-4, reads DSGVTQTPKHLITATGQRVTLRCSPRSGDLSVYWYQQSLDQGLQFLIQYYNGEERAKGNILERFSAQQFPDLHSELNLSSLELGDSALYFCASSPYRGRSEKLFFGSGTQLSVL.

This clone was seen only a few times. This chain connects TRBV13 to TRBJ1-5; 7 bases align to TRBD1. In germline, CDR1 is PRHDT, CDR2 FYEKMQ (reference sequence). The CDR3 totals 15 residues. V shed 2 bases and J 4 bases; nucleotides not matched to a gene: 5. The CDR3 is CASSLRGQANQPQHF. Here the CDR3 DNA reads TGTGCCAGCAGCTTACGAGGACAGGCTAATCAGCCCCAGCATTTT.

The CDR3 region is CASSEGQLNQPQHF. The CDR3 DNA reads as TGTGCCAGCAGTGAGGGACAGCTCAATCAGCCCCAGCATTTT. The rearrangement links TRBV6-1 to TRBJ1-5; 7 bases align to TRBD1. The germline V gene encodes CDR1 MNHNS and CDR2 SASEGT. V gave up 3 bases and J gave up 3 bases; unmatched junction bases: 2. The CDR3 totals 14 residues.

This chain connects TRBV7-6 to TRBJ1-2, with 12 bases that match TRBD1. Germline V gene sequence: CDR1 SGHVS, CDR2 FNYEAQ. The junction had 13 bases not matched to a gene; V was cut back by 1 base and J by 7 bases. The CDR3 loop spans 18 amino acids. CDR3 nucleotide sequence: TGTGCCAGCAGCTTAGGGTTGGGACAGGGGGCAAAGAAGAGTGGCTACACCTTC. It yields the protein CASSLGLGQGAKKSGYTF. Drawing the rest from reference TRBV7-6 and TRBJ1-2, the complete variable domain is GAGVSQSPRYKVTKRGQDVALRCDPISGHVSLYWYRQALGQGPEFLTYFNYEAQQDKSGLPNDRFSAERPEGSISTLTIQRTEQRDSAMYRCASSLGLGQGAKKSGYTFGSGTRLTVV.

This rearrangement joins TRBV11-3 to TRBJ1-2; 10 bases align to TRBD1. The CDR3 has 15 residues. CDR1 and CDR2 from the germline V gene are SGHNT and YENEEA. With V trimmed by 5 bases and J by 8 bases, 11 bases remained unmatched. The CDR3 sequence: CASSPGQGGLEGYTF. The CDR3 DNA reads as TGTGCCAGCAGCCCAGGACAGGGGGGTTTAGAAGGCTACACCTTC.

The chain recombines TRBV27 with TRBJ1-5; TRBD1 might be the D (5 bases). CDR1 is MNHEY, CDR2 SMNVEV, per germline (reference sequence). The CDR3 is 14 amino acids. Trimming removed 1 base from V and 7 bases from J, with 11 bases in between. The CDR3 loop reads CASSLFWGEQPQHF. In DNA, the CDR3 is TGTGCCAGCAGTTTATTTTGGGGGGAACAGCCCCAGCATTTT.

The chain is built from TRBV5-1 and TRBJ1-1, with TRBD1 as a possible D gene (6 bases). The CDR3 has 15 residues. Trimming removed 5 bases at V and 5 bases at J, with 19 bases between. Per the germline V gene, CDR1 is SGHRS and CDR2 is YFSETQ. The CDR3 bases are TGCGCCAGCAGTCGTCTTATGGGGCAGGGGACTGAAGCTTTCTTT. It yields the protein CASSRLMGQGTEAFF.

This chain joins TRBV5-6 and TRBJ1-1; the D gene is possibly TRBD1 (6 bases). Trimming removed 1 base from V and 3 bases from J, with 16 bases in between. Germline V gene lookup returns CDR1 SGHDT and CDR2 YYEEEE. The CDR3 spans 16 residues. The CDR3 DNA reads as TGTGCCAGCAGCTTGATCCGCGACAGGTTTTACACTGAAGCTTTCTTT. Its protein is CASSLIRDRFYTEAFF.

This clone was observed once. CDR3 nucleotide sequence: TGTGCCAGCAGCCAAGAACCCACCCGGTCTAAGTACACCGGGGAGCTGTTTTTT. Protein product: CASSQEPTRSKYTGELFF. The genes are TRBV4-2 and TRBJ2-2, with unresolved D. Germline V gene lookup returns CDR1 LGHNA and CDR2 YNFKEQ. CDR3 length: 18 residues. V was cut by 0 bases and J by 3 bases, with 17 bases left in between.

The chain carries TRBV23-1 and TRBJ2-3; D unclear. TRBV23-1 belongs to the ORF category, with a function that is uncertain. The CDR3 loop spans 13 amino acids. Trimming cost V 2 bases and J 7 bases, with 10 bases left between them. The CDR3 DNA reads as TGCGCCAGCAGTCAACTGCGACAAAATACGCAGTATTTT. Amino acids: CASSQLRQNTQYF.

The chain couples TRBV30 to TRBJ2-7; 7 bases align to TRBD1. Germline V gene sequence: CDR1 GTSNPN, CDR2 SVGIG (reference sequence). The junction had 11 bases not matched to a gene; V was cut back by 2 bases and J by 4 bases. The CDR3 totals 15 residues. The CDR3 is CAWSSRGQSLYEQYF. CDR3 bases: TGTGCCTGGAGTTCGAGGGGACAGTCTCTTTACGAGCAGTACTTC.

This chain links TRBV27 with TRBJ1-2; no reliable D call. Trimming left V 2 bases short and J 8 bases short, with 9 bases between. The CDR3 consists of 12 residues. Per the germline V gene, CDR1 is MNHEY and CDR2 is SMNVEV (reference sequence). CDR3 region: CASSLRGRGYTF. The CDR3 DNA reads TGTGCCAGCAGTTTACGGGGAAGAGGCTACACCTTC.

This chain connects TRBV18 to TRBJ1-1; D not certain. The length of the CDR3 is 13 residues. CDR1 and CDR2 (germline): KGHSH, LQKENI. V lost 2 bases to trimming and J lost 1 base, with 5 bases between them. CDR3 protein: CASSPSQNTEAFF. Here the CDR3 DNA reads TGTGCCAGCTCACCATCCCAGAACACTGAAGCTTTCTTT. Supplemented by reference TRBV18 and TRBJ1-1, the full variable domain reads NAGVMQNPRHLVRRRGQEARLRCSPMKGHSHVYWYRQLPEEGLKFMVYLQKENIIDESGMPKERFSAEFPKEGPSILRIQQVVRGDSAAYFCASSPSQNTEAFFGQGTRLTVV.

This chain uses TRBV28 with TRBJ1-5; TRBD1 might be the D (5 bases). The CDR3 is 15 amino acids. V gave up 6 bases and J gave up 4 bases, with 16 bases separating them. Germline assignment: CDR1 MDHEN and CDR2 SYDVKM. The CDR3 loop is CASSWGGAGNQPQHF. The CDR3 nucleotides are TGTGCCAGCAGCTGGGGAGGGGCAGGGAATCAGCCCCAGCATTTT. The full variable domain, its missing parts supplied by reference TRBV28 and TRBJ1-5, is DVKVTQSSRYLVKRTGEKVFLECVQDMDHENMFWYRQDPGLGLRLIYFSYDVKMKEKGDIPEGYSVSREKKERFSLILESASTNQTSMYLCASSWGGAGNQPQHFGDGTRLSIL.

Only one count was recorded for this clone. The chain links TRBV19 to TRBJ1-4; 8 bases fit TRBD1. V trimming: 4 bases; J trimming: 5 bases; junction bases outside the gene matches: 6. The V gene's germline CDR1 is LNHDA and CDR2 SQIVND (reference sequence). CDR3 length: 15 amino acids. CDR3 sequence (DNA): TGTGCCAGTAGTAGGACAGGGAGGAAGAATGAAAAACTGTTTTTT. It encodes CASSRTGRKNEKLFF.

The chain is built from TRBV24-1 and TRBJ1-2; D is uncertain. Germline V gives CDR1 KGHDR, CDR2 SFDVKD. The CDR3 length is 13 residues. Trimming pared 7 bases from V and 8 bases from J, leaving 16 bases between. The DNA for the CDR3 is TGTGCCACCAGGGAGGGAGTGGGCCGGGGCTACACCTTC. Protein sequence: CATREGVGRGYTF.

The V gene is TRBV4-3, the J gene TRBJ1-6, with D uncertain. The CDR3 runs 17 residues. V was shortened by 0 bases and J by 3 bases, with 12 bases between the two germline ends. Germline CDR1 and CDR2: LGHNA and YSLEER. The CDR3 nucleotides read TGCGCCAGCAGCCAAGATGGAGGTAATGGCTATAATTCACCCCTCCACTTT. Its translation: CASSQDGGNGYNSPLHF.